These 28 T cell receptor beta chains came from one sample sequenced in a study of T cells in Graves' hyperthyroidism and ophthalmopathy. The TCR beta CDR3 regions underwent amplification using RNA transcripts as the source. With the HTBI primer set, the TCR CDR3 went through a first round of RT-PCR. MiXCR, applied by TCRdb to the multiplex PCR reads, yields one record per CDR3 protein. The sample holds hundreds of thousands of distinct CDR3 sequences, under 20% seen once. Input material: blood. All receptors derive from a woman in her 30s with Graves' hyperthyroidism.

The chain is built from TRBV4-2 and TRBJ1-3; D is unresolved. The ends were cut back, 0 bases at V and 0 bases at J, with 6 bases in the middle. There are 15 residues in the CDR3. Looked up from germline, CDR1 is LGHNA and CDR2 is YNFKEQ. CDR3 bases: TGTGCCAGCAGCCAAGAGGGTAGCTCTGGAAACACCATATATTTT. It specifies CASSQEGSSGNTIYF.

This clonotype has at least ten counts. This CDR3 is CSVAGTGAGELFF. The CDR3 nucleotides are TGCAGCGTTGCCGGGACAGGGGCCGGGGAGCTGTTTTTT. The chain employs TRBV29-1 and TRBJ2-2; TRBD1 agrees at 10 bases. J lost 6 bases, V lost 4 bases, and 2 bases had no gene match. CDR1 SQVTM and CDR2 ANQGSEA come from the germline V gene. The CDR3 covers 13 residues.

This clonotype was seen a handful of times. The chain uses TRBV4-2 and TRBJ2-3; TRBD1 aligns across 9 bases. The CDR3 is 15 amino acids. Germline CDR1 and CDR2: LGHNA and YNFKEQ. V lost 0 bases, J lost 4 bases, and 2 bases stayed unmatched. The CDR3 sequence: CASSQEDRGADTQYF. The CDR3 nucleotides read TGTGCCAGCAGCCAAGAGGACAGGGGTGCAGATACGCAGTATTTT.

The V and J genes are TRBV5-4 and TRBJ2-5, with 14 bases fitting TRBD2. With 4 bases clipped from V and 5 bases from J, the junction kept 10 bases outside the gene matches. The germline V gene encodes CDR1 SGHNT and CDR2 YYREEE (reference sequence). This CDR3 is built from 17 residues. The DNA of the CDR3 is TGTGCCAGCAGCAAGGGGACTAGCGGGAGTATAAAGGAGACCCAGTACTTC. This codes for CASSKGTSGSIKETQYF.

The chain links TRBV28 to TRBJ2-5; 13 nucleotides align to TRBD2. The CDR3 length is 18 residues. Losses at the gene ends were 3 bases for V and 3 bases for J; bases not matched to a gene: 10. Germline CDR1 reads MDHEN; CDR2 reads SYDVKM. The CDR3 spells CASSLASGTSGAKETQYF. CDR3 DNA: TGTGCCAGCAGTTTGGCCTCCGGGACTAGCGGGGCGAAAGAGACCCAGTACTTC.

This clonotype has at least ten counts. This chain uses TRBV5-1 with TRBJ2-4, with a weak D call TRBD1 (5 bases). Germline CDR1 and CDR2: SGHRS and YFSETQ. The CDR3 is made up of 13 amino acids. V lost 0 bases to trimming and J lost 9 bases, with 10 bases between them. The chain's CDR3 is CASSLAGNGIQYF. CDR3 DNA: TGCGCCAGCAGCTTGGCAGGGAATGGCATTCAGTACTTC.

This clonotype has ten or more counts. V and J are TRBV2 and TRBJ2-1, with D perhaps TRBD1 or TRBD2 (6 bases each). Per the germline V gene, CDR1 is SNHLY and CDR2 is FYNNEI. With 6 bases removed from V and 0 bases from J, the gap between germline ends came to 12 bases. This CDR3 has 15 residues. CDR3 sequence: CASRKGGNSYNEQFF. CDR3 in DNA: TGTGCCAGCAGAAAAGGGGGGAACTCCTACAATGAGCAGTTCTTC.

This chain uses TRBV20-1 with TRBJ2-3, with 9 positions matching TRBD1. Germline V lookup: CDR1 DFQATT, CDR2 SNEGSKA (reference sequence). J gave up 1 base and V 6 bases, and 5 bases lay outside the gene matches. The CDR3 is made up of 14 amino acids. The DNA for the CDR3 is TGCAGTGCAAGGAGACAGGGGGGCACAGATACGCAGTATTTT. Its translation: CSARRQGGTDTQYF.

This clonotype was found a few times. J is TRBJ2-1 and V is TRBV6-1; weak D call: TRBD1 (6 bases). Germline V CDR1 and CDR2: MNHNS, SASEGT. This CDR3 region has 20 residues. Between the trimmed V and J ends, which lost 5 bases and 4 bases, there was a span of 30 bases. CDR3 in amino acids: CASSFPPIPGRRRGYNEQFF. Written as DNA, the CDR3 is TGTGCCAGCAGTTTCCCCCCGATACCGGGCCGCAGAAGGGGGTACAATGAGCAGTTCTTC.

This clonotype was picked up a small number of times. The rearrangement joins TRBV18 to TRBJ2-3; D unresolved. Trimming pared 6 bases from V and 0 bases from J, leaving 16 bases between. Germline CDR1 reads KGHSH; CDR2 reads LQKENI. The CDR3 has 16 residues. The CDR3 loop reads CASSTKPLTSTDTQYF. The CDR3, as DNA: TGTGCCAGCTCTACTAAACCGTTAACTAGCACAGATACGCAGTATTTT.

This sequence joins TRBV10-1 and TRBJ1-1; D is uncertain. V lost 6 bases and J 5 bases, leaving 13 bases between the germline ends. The CDR3 loop spans 13 amino acids. The germline V gene has CDR1 WNHNN and CDR2 SYGVQD (reference sequence). The CDR3 coding sequence is TGCGCCAGCAGACCCGACGGGGATACTGAAGCTTTCTTT. Residues: CASRPDGDTEAFF.

In nucleotides, the CDR3 is TGTGCCAGTAGTATCTTTGGTCTAGCGGGAGAGACCCAGTACTTC. This translates into CASSIFGLAGETQYF. The chain employs TRBV19 and TRBJ2-5; 8 bases are shared with TRBD2. Germline V gene sequence: CDR1 LNHDA, CDR2 SQIVND (reference sequence). The V segment lost 3 bases and the J segment 4 bases; nucleotides outside the gene matches: 7. The CDR3 extends over 15 amino acids.

V and J are TRBV6-1 and TRBJ2-1; D gene unclear. Trimming cost V 6 bases and J 8 bases, with 20 bases left between them. Germline CDR1 and CDR2: MNHNS and SASEGT. The length of the CDR3 is 15 residues. CDR3 DNA: TGTGCCAGCAGATCCCGTGGCAGCATTATGTATGAGCAGTTCTTC. Translating it yields CASRSRGSIMYEQFF.

This clonotype turned up a few times. This chain joins TRBV7-9 and TRBJ2-7; maybe TRBD1 (6 bases). Germline V lookup: CDR1 SEHNR, CDR2 FQNEAQ (reference sequence). V was pared by 5 bases and J by 3 bases, with 14 bases between. The CDR3 extends over 14 amino acids. The CDR3 coding sequence is TGTGCCAGCAGCCAACAGGGTAGGGGCTACGAGCAGTACTTC. It specifies CASSQQGRGYEQYF.

The table lists this clonotype with many counts. CDR3 nucleotides: TGTGCCAGCAGTCCCCCACTAGCGGGAGTTGATGAGCAGTTCTTC. This codes for CASSPPLAGVDEQFF. V gene TRBV12-3 or TRBV12-4 combines with J gene TRBJ2-1; 11 bases are a match to TRBD2. The CDR3 is 15 residues long. The junction had 8 bases not matched to a gene; V was cut back by 5 bases and J by 8 bases.

Regarding this clonotype: Since the CDR3 does not end with the conserved phenylalanine or tryptophan, this likely comes from a read error. J is TRBJ2-1 and V is TRBV18; D may be TRBD2 (6 bases). Germline assignment: CDR1 KGHSH and CDR2 LQKENI. Trimming shortened V by 3 bases and J by 0 bases, and 12 bases separated the two germline ends. The CDR3 is 16 amino acids. The CDR3, as DNA: TGTGCCAGCTCACCGCTCGGGGGAAGCTCCTACAATGAGCAGTTCTCC. Its protein product is CASSPLGGSSYNEQFS.

In this sample, this clonotype turned up many times. This chain joins TRBV28 and TRBJ2-1; possibly TRBD2 for D (6 bases). This CDR3 has 14 residues. Germline values: CDR1 MDHEN, CDR2 SYDVKM. Trimming cost V 6 bases and J 8 bases, with 17 bases left between them. The CDR3 protein is CASRFATRLHEQFF. The CDR3 region has the DNA TGTGCCAGCAGGTTCGCGACTAGATTGCATGAGCAGTTCTTC.

This clonotype was recorded many times. CDR3 nucleotides: TGTGCCAGCTCACCACCTGGCTACAACTCACAAGCTTTCTTT. Protein sequence: CASSPPGYNSQAFF. This chain connects TRBV18 to TRBJ1-1; D is undetermined. Germline assignment: CDR1 KGHSH and CDR2 LQKENI. CDR3 length: 14 amino acids. V lost 0 bases and J 9 bases, leaving 14 bases between the germline ends. The variable domain in full, with the rest retrieved from reference TRBV18 and TRBJ1-1, is NAGVMQNPRHLVRRRGQEARLRCSPMKGHSHVYWYRQLPEEGLKFMVYLQKENIIDESGMPKERFSAEFPKEGPSILRIQQVVRGDSAAYFCASSPPGYNSQAFFGQGTRLTVV.

Turning to this clonotype: The junction and the germline gene differ at one end; a read error may be behind it. This rearrangement joins TRBV3-1 to TRBJ2-7; 7 nucleotides match TRBD2. There are 13 residues in the CDR3. Germline V gives CDR1 LGHDT, CDR2 YNNKEL (reference sequence). CDR3 coding DNA: TGTGTCAGCAGCCAAGGGAGGGCGGGGGAGCAGTACTTC. It specifies CVSSQGRAGEQYF.

This clonotype was recorded at least ten times. The chain is built from TRBV19 and TRBJ1-2, with D possibly matching TRBD1 (5 bases). The CDR3 sequence is 14 residues long. From germline, CDR1 is LNHDA and CDR2 SQIVND (reference sequence). Trimming left V 3 bases short and J 5 bases short, with 13 bases between. CDR3 sequence (DNA): TGTGCCAGTAGTATGGCCTCGACAGTTTATGGCTACACCTTC. This sequence encodes CASSMASTVYGYTF.

This clonotype was detected many times. This sequence joins TRBV28 and TRBJ2-3, with 11 nucleotides matching TRBD2. CDR3 size: 16 residues. The V segment lost 5 bases and the J segment 3 bases; nucleotides outside the gene matches: 7. Germline values: CDR1 MDHEN, CDR2 SYDVKM. This CDR3 is CASSITGTSGTDTQYF. In nucleotides, the CDR3 is TGTGCCAGCAGTATCACCGGGACTAGCGGAACAGATACGCAGTATTTT.

This clonotype was counted many times. DNA for the CDR3: TGTGCCAGCAGTTTGGGACAGGGGATATACGAGCAGTACTTC. Its protein is CASSLGQGIYEQYF. V and J are TRBV28 and TRBJ2-7; 10 bases fit TRBD1. There are 14 residues in the CDR3. Germline V lookup: CDR1 MDHEN, CDR2 SYDVKM. Trimming took 3 bases from V and 4 from J; bases not matched to a gene: 3.

This clonotype appeared many times. The rearrangement links TRBV11-2 to TRBJ1-3; the match to TRBD1 covers 9 bases. V shed 5 bases and J 0 bases; nucleotides not matched to a gene: 14. CDR1 is SGHAT and CDR2 is FQNNGV in the germline V gene. This CDR3 region has 19 residues. CDR3 sequence: CASSDLGQGSFHSGNTIYF. The CDR3 coding sequence is TGTGCCAGCAGCGACTTGGGACAGGGAAGCTTCCACTCTGGAAACACCATATATTTT.

This clonotype was picked up many times. The chain carries TRBV28 and TRBJ2-5; D is perhaps TRBD1 (6 bases). Germline values: CDR1 MDHEN, CDR2 SYDVKM. The CDR3 has 14 amino acids. The V end lost 6 bases, the J end lost 5 bases, and 16 bases lay between the germline ends. This CDR3 reads CASRPTGPGETQYF. Written as DNA, the CDR3 is TGTGCCAGCAGACCTACAGGGCCAGGGGAGACCCAGTACTTC.

There are many counts of this clonotype. This chain's CDR3 is CASSYPGSWGQPQHF. DNA for the CDR3: TGTGCCAGCAGTTATCCGGGGTCGTGGGGTCAGCCCCAGCATTTT. The chain recombines TRBV6-2 or TRBV6-3 with TRBJ1-5, with D unresolved. This CDR3 is built from 15 residues. Germline loops: CDR1 MNHEY, CDR2 SVGEGT. V was shortened by 3 bases and J by 6 bases, with 15 bases between the two germline ends.

This clonotype has ten or more counts. The V and J genes are TRBV12-5 and TRBJ1-3, with D perhaps matching TRBD1 (5 bases). Germline lookup yields CDR1 LGHNT and CDR2 FRNRAP. V was trimmed by 7 bases and J by 2 bases, leaving 9 bases between them. The CDR3 loop spans 13 amino acids. DNA for the CDR3: TGTGCTAGTGTTATGGGGGCTGGAAACACCATATATTTT. It is translated as CASVMGAGNTIYF.

This clonotype is a singleton in its sample. This chain connects TRBV4-1 to TRBJ2-3; D is possibly TRBD2 (6 bases). There are 16 residues in the CDR3. V lost 5 bases and J lost 6, with 21 bases in between. Germline-derived CDR1 and CDR2 are MGHRA and YSYEKL. CDR3: CASSTGSTIRGDTQYF. The CDR3 DNA is TGCGCCAGCAGCACAGGCAGTACAATCCGGGGGGATACGCAGTATTTT.

The sample holds a few counts of this clonotype. The chain joins TRBV6-1 to TRBJ1-5; TRBD1 matches at 7 bases. The CDR3 contains 16 residues. The germline V gene has CDR1 MNHNS and CDR2 SASEGT. Losses at the gene ends were 5 bases for V and 0 bases for J; bases not matched to a gene: 7. The CDR3 is CASSQQNRGSNQPQHF. In DNA form, the CDR3 reads TGTGCCAGCAGTCAACAAAACAGGGGTAGCAATCAGCCCCAGCATTTT.